This TCR beta chain was sequenced during a study of blood T cell repertoires in COVID-19. Study at large: COVID-19 samples, acute and convalescent, were from the United States, Italy and Spain.

How the authors handled the data: Using reference gene primer amplification, nucleated cell counts were estimated. Assay: immunoSEQ multiplex PCR; the TCRdb copy retains only in-frame clones and omits some. V and J calls and clone size are as listed in that table; D and trimming were resolved from the DNA. The table lists about 210,000 clones, 88% of them singletons. The germline V gene has CDR1 SNHLY and CDR2 FYNNEI. CDR3 length equals 15 residues. J lost 4 bases, V lost 6 bases, and 12 bases had no gene match. The clonotype comes from a man between 18 and 29 years old with active or convalescent COVID-19. The sequencing sample was made of peripheral blood. J is TRBJ2-7 and V is TRBV2; 7 bases align to TRBD1. The CDR3 DNA is TGTGCCAGCAGACTAAGGGTAGGGGGCACTTACGAGCAGTACTTC. Its translation: CASRLRVGGTYEQYF.